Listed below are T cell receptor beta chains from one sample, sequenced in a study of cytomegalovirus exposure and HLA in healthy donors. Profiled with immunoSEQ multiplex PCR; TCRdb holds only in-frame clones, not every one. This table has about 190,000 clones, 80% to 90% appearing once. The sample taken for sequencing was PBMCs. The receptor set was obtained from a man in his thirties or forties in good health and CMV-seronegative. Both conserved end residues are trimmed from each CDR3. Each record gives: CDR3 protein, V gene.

ASSNDLQGMDGNTIY | TRBV7-9
ASSPGTDDTDTQY | TRBV5-1
ASRLEGTGGLAQY | TRBV2
ASSFRKLSRGKSGANVLT | TRBV27
AGRGPAQPQH | TRBV28
ASSPGQGNQPQH | TRBV18
ASSFPGQGTDTQY | TRBV28
ASKGLAGGSYEQY | TRBV19
ASSASGGAYNEQF | TRBV7-6
ASRSGLAGTWETQY | TRBV27
ASSLVVTGTDTQY | TRBV28
ATSRITGTGYNSPLH | TRBV15
ASSALTGVTEAF | TRBV7-9
ASSSAGVSNQPQH | TRBV28
ASSQDPSGGSNQPQH | TRBV4-1
AWSLNGRGETQY | TRBV30
ASGETGDVDEQF | TRBV6-4
ASSQVAGNSNQPQH | TRBV4-2
ASSQDSQGADLYEQY | TRBV4-3
ASSYERAKNIQY | TRBV6-6
ASSVSGGARQEQF | TRBV6-1
ASRTGTLNTGELF | TRBV7-2
ASSAGNFNEQF | TRBV6-1